The entry that follows covers one TCR beta chain sequence. This sample stems from a study of T cells expressing NK-cell markers. Study information: From sorted CD3+CD56+NKG2C+, CD3+CD56+NKG2C- and CD3+CD56-NKG2C+ T cells came the TCR beta repertoires. HCMV seropositivity characterized seven of the eight sequenced donors, and seronegativity one.

Per germline, CDR1 SGHRS and CDR2 YFSETQ. The length of the CDR3 is 15 residues. 5'RACE template switching with UMIs generated TCR beta cDNA. From its re-call of the 5' RACE reads, TCRdb lists each CDR3 protein once, without DNA. The repertoire table contains roughly 350,000 distinct CDR3 sequences. The sequence derives from a man aged 18 to 70 in good health. What was sequenced was blood T cells: a sorted CD56 or NKG2C T cell subset, CD4+ or CD8+ T cells, or bulk PBMC T cells (not recorded which). The J gene is TRBJ2-3, the V gene TRBV5-1; TCRdb names TRBD1, which stays unverified in the absence of DNA. CDR3 amino acids: CASSLGGGAIDTQYF.